These 31 T cell receptor beta chains were sequenced from one sample in a study of blood T cell dynamics during melanoma immunotherapy. Assay: immunoSEQ multiplex PCR; the TCRdb copy retains only in-frame clones and omits some. The sample lists 15,000 or so clones, approximately 89% occurring once. Time point specified: week 3, after first cycle of checkpoint inhibitor. The material sequenced was effector memory CD8+ T cells from blood, taken from a patient treated with checkpoint blockade. These receptors all come from a human donor with melanoma.

The V gene is TRBV4-1, the J gene TRBJ2-7, with TRBD2 matching over 8 bases. Germline CDR1 MGHRA, CDR2 YSYEKL. CDR3 length: 13 amino acids. V lost 4 bases, J lost 4 bases, and 3 bases stayed unmatched. DNA for the CDR3: TGCGCCAGCAGCCCCCCGGGGGGGTACGAGCAGTACTTC. As protein: CASSPPGGYEQYF.

The chain uses TRBV29-1 and TRBJ2-7; D perhaps matches TRBD1 (6 bases). Trimming removed 3 bases at V and 3 bases at J, with 15 bases between. The CDR3 runs to 14 residues. The germline gives CDR1 SQVTM, CDR2 ANQGSEA. The CDR3 sequence: CSVETPDRNYEQYF. CDR3 DNA sequence: TGCAGCGTTGAGACTCCTGACAGGAACTACGAGCAGTACTTC.

The rearrangement joins TRBV5-1 to TRBJ2-5, with 7 bases lining up with TRBD2. The J call may be wrong; the DNA end is better matched by TRBJ2-7. Germline CDR1 and CDR2: SGHRS and YFSETQ. The CDR3 has 13 amino acids. The CDR3 DNA sequence: TGCGCCAGCAGCTTGGACCCGGGAGGCGAGCAGTACTTC. Protein sequence: CASSLDPGGEQYF.

This sequence joins TRBV6-1 and TRBJ1-3; 8 bases match TRBD1. The CDR3 covers 16 residues. Germline V gene lookup returns CDR1 MNHNS and CDR2 SASEGT. V lost 4 bases to trimming and J lost 2 bases; unmatched junction nucleotides: 7. The CDR3, as DNA: TGTGCCAGCAGTGTACACTGGACAGGGCCTGGAAACACCATATATTTT. As protein: CASSVHWTGPGNTIYF.

This chain uses TRBV9 with TRBJ1-2; possibly TRBD1 for D (5 bases). The length of the CDR3 is 12 residues. V gave up 0 bases and J gave up 6 bases, with 6 bases separating them. CDR1 and CDR2 from the germline V gene are SGDLS and YYNGEE. DNA for the CDR3: TGTGCCAGCAGCGTAGGGGGCAATGGCTACACCTTC. This codes for CASSVGGNGYTF.

The sample holds one count of this clone. J is TRBJ2-3 and V is TRBV15; TRBD1 aligns across 9 bases. The junction had 4 bases not matched to a gene; V was cut back by 8 bases and J by 4 bases. This CDR3 has 13 amino acids. Germline V gene data show CDR1 as LNHNV and CDR2 as YYDKDF (reference sequence). CDR3 DNA: TGTGCCACCTTGGGACAGGGACCAGATACGCAGTATTTT. Protein sequence: CATLGQGPDTQYF. The full variable domain, rest sourced from reference TRBV15 and TRBJ2-3, is DAMVIQNPRYQVTQFGKPVTLSCSQTLNHNVMYWYQQKSSQAPKLLFHYYDKDFNNEADTPDNFQSRRPNTSFCFLDIRSPGLGDTAMYLCATLGQGPDTQYFGPGTRLTVL.

V gene TRBV18 combines with J gene TRBJ1-2; unclear D gene. V was cut by 3 bases and J by 6 bases, with 17 bases left in between. The V gene's germline CDR1 is KGHSH and CDR2 LQKENI. CDR3 length equals 15 residues. CDR3 nucleotide sequence: TGTGCCAGCTCACCTGACCTGGAAGGAACCGATGGCTACACCTTC. Protein: CASSPDLEGTDGYTF.

This rearrangement joins TRBV27 to TRBJ1-2; D is possibly TRBD1 (5 bases). The CDR3 length is 16 residues. Per germline, CDR1 MNHEY and CDR2 SMNVEV (reference sequence). V was shortened by 3 bases and J by 2 bases, with 16 bases between the two germline ends. Written as DNA, the CDR3 is TGTGCCAGCAGTTTCGTGAGACCTGGGGGAAACTATGGCTACACCTTC. Encoded protein: CASSFVRPGGNYGYTF.

The V and J genes are TRBV7-9 and TRBJ2-3; D gene ambiguous. Germline CDR1 reads SEHNR; CDR2 reads FQNEAQ (reference sequence). The V and J ends lost 3 bases and 7 bases respectively, with 11 bases between them. The CDR3 runs 13 residues. The CDR3 sequence: CASSFPVMHTQYF. For the CDR3, the DNA is TGTGCCAGCAGCTTCCCCGTTATGCATACGCAGTATTTT.

This chain links TRBV4-3 with TRBJ1-1; D not certain. The CDR3 consists of 13 residues. Trimming stripped 3 bases from V and 1 base from J, with 6 bases between. CDR1 is LGHNA and CDR2 is YSLEER in the germline V gene. As DNA, the CDR3 is TGCGCCAGCAGCCAGACCGGGAACACTGAAGCTTTCTTT. Encoded protein: CASSQTGNTEAFF.

V and J are TRBV7-9 and TRBJ2-5; D perhaps matches TRBD2 (5 bases). Germline V gives CDR1 SEHNR, CDR2 FQNEAQ (reference sequence). V lost 5 bases and J 3 bases, leaving 10 bases between the germline ends. CDR3 length equals 13 residues. CDR3 nucleotides: TGTGCCAGCAGCCCGAGGGTGGAAGAGACCCAGTACTTC. Translation: CASSPRVEETQYF.

The CDR3 bases are TGTGCCAGCAGCTCAACTAGCGGGAGGGCCTTCTCCTACGAGCAGTACTTC. Protein: CASSSTSGRAFSYEQYF. The chain is built from TRBV27 and TRBJ2-7; TRBD2 matches 13 bases. V shed 6 bases, J shed 0 bases, and the junction held 8 bases outside the gene matches. CDR1 is MNHEY and CDR2 is SMNVEV in the germline V gene (reference sequence). CDR3 size: 17 residues.

The chain is built from TRBV28 and TRBJ2-3; either TRBD1 or TRBD2 may fit D (6 bases each). V was trimmed by 7 bases and J by 4 bases, leaving 12 bases between them. Germline CDR1 is MDHEN and CDR2 is SYDVKM. The CDR3 totals 13 residues. Written as DNA, the CDR3 is TGTGCCAGCACGTGGGGGGCGTCAGATACGCAGTATTTT. Protein sequence: CASTWGASDTQYF. The whole variable domain, filled in from reference TRBV28 and TRBJ2-3, reads DVKVTQSSRYLVKRTGEKVFLECVQDMDHENMFWYRQDPGLGLRLIYFSYDVKMKEKGDIPEGYSVSREKKERFSLILESASTNQTSMYLCASTWGASDTQYFGPGTRLTVL.

The rearrangement joins TRBV7-9 to TRBJ2-2; 7 bases are shared with TRBD2. The CDR3 runs to 14 residues. The germline CDR1 and CDR2 sequences are SEHNR and FQNEAQ (reference sequence). With V trimmed by 7 bases and J by 7 bases, 9 bases remained unmatched. The CDR3 DNA follows: TGTGCCAGCACTTTCCGGGAGGACGGCGGGGAGCTGTTTTTT. It encodes CASTFREDGGELFF.

This clone appeared once. V and J are TRBV5-4 and TRBJ2-1; D is ambiguous. This CDR3 spans 13 amino acids. Germline assignment: CDR1 SGHNT and CDR2 YYREEE (reference sequence). The V and J ends lost 3 bases and 5 bases respectively, with 9 bases between them. CDR3 bases: TGTGCCAGCAGCTCCGGACGGGACAATGAGCAGTTCTTC. It yields the protein CASSSGRDNEQFF.

The chain uses TRBV7-8 and TRBJ2-5; D is unresolved. There are 12 residues in the CDR3. Germline V CDR1 and CDR2: SGHVS, FQNEAQ. Trimming took off 1 base at V and 4 bases at J, with 4 bases between the two ends. The chain's CDR3 is CASSLVGETQYF. The CDR3 nucleotides read TGTGCCAGCAGCTTAGTCGGAGAGACCCAGTACTTC.

CDR3 bases: TGCGCCAGCAGCCAAGCCAGGGGAGATCAGCCCCAGCATTTT. Amino acids: CASSQARGDQPQHF. V usage is TRBV4-3 and J usage is TRBJ1-5, with D possibly TRBD1 on 6 matching bases. Germline V gene lookup returns CDR1 LGHNA and CDR2 YSLEER. This CDR3 region has 14 residues. Trimming shortened V by 1 base and J by 5 bases, and 9 bases separated the two germline ends.

The chain uses TRBV19 and TRBJ2-3; 8 bases align to TRBD1. Germline V gives CDR1 LNHDA, CDR2 SQIVND (reference sequence). Losses at the gene ends were 8 bases for V and 5 bases for J; bases not matched to a gene: 6. The CDR3 loop spans 13 amino acids. CDR3 residues: CASGAGGVDTQYF. CDR3 DNA: TGTGCCAGTGGGGCAGGGGGCGTAGATACGCAGTATTTT.

The genes are TRBV7-6 and TRBJ1-4; possible D gene TRBD1, 5 bases. Germline V gives CDR1 SGHVS, CDR2 FNYEAQ. The V gene lost 1 base and the J gene lost 0 bases, with 9 bases spanning the gap. The CDR3 sequence is 16 residues long. The CDR3: CASSLGGSATNEKLFF. The CDR3 DNA sequence: TGTGCCAGCAGCTTAGGGGGGTCTGCAACTAATGAAAAACTGTTTTTT.

The rearrangement joins TRBV27 to TRBJ2-5; D may be TRBD2 (6 bases). Germline CDR1 and CDR2: MNHEY and SMNVEV (reference sequence). This CDR3 has 14 amino acids. V was cut by 8 bases and J by 3 bases, with 16 bases left in between. CDR3 in DNA: TGTGCCAGCTCCCCCGGGTGGGGGGAAGAGACCCAGTACTTC. As protein: CASSPGWGEETQYF.

The rearrangement joins TRBV14 to TRBJ2-1; D gene unclear. In germline, CDR1 is SGHDN, CDR2 FVKESK. V gave up 2 bases and J gave up 10 bases, with 9 bases separating them. The CDR3 sequence is 12 residues long. The CDR3 loop is CASSQLPYEQFF. For the CDR3, the DNA is TGTGCCAGCAGCCAACTTCCTTACGAGCAGTTCTTC.

In its sample, this clone was seen once. The chain couples TRBV5-8 to TRBJ2-7, with D unclear. The germline V gene encodes CDR1 SGHTS and CDR2 YDEGEE. The ends were cut back, 0 bases at V and 2 bases at J, with 9 bases in the middle. The CDR3 extends over 14 amino acids. The CDR3, as DNA: TGTGCCAGCAGCTTGGAGACATATACCTACGAGCAGTACTTC. This sequence encodes CASSLETYTYEQYF.

The chain employs TRBV7-9 and TRBJ1-6; D is possibly TRBD1 (6 bases). The V gene lost 5 bases and the J gene lost 2 bases, with 13 bases spanning the gap. This CDR3 contains 16 residues. The V gene's germline CDR1 is SEHNR and CDR2 FQNEAQ (reference sequence). CDR3 nucleotide sequence: TGTGCCAGCAGCCCCCCGACAGGCCCCTATAATTCACCCCTCCACTTT. It is translated as CASSPPTGPYNSPLHF.

The chain uses TRBV11-2 and TRBJ1-5, with D perhaps TRBD1 (6 bases). The CDR3 has 15 amino acids. Trimming left V 5 bases short and J 0 bases short, with 11 bases between. The V gene's germline CDR1 is SGHAT and CDR2 FQNNGV. CDR3 coding DNA: TGTGCCAGCAGCACGGACAGCTATAGCAATCAGCCCCAGCATTTT. Encoded protein: CASSTDSYSNQPQHF.

This chain links TRBV28 with TRBJ2-1, with D unresolved. This CDR3 spans 17 amino acids. V lost 6 bases and J 2 bases, leaving 20 bases between the germline ends. The germline V gene has CDR1 MDHEN and CDR2 SYDVKM. The CDR3 region has the DNA TGTGCCAGCAGGCCAACCTCGGGCAGTAGGCCCTACAATGAGCAGTTCTTC. Translating gives CASRPTSGSRPYNEQFF.

V is TRBV7-3 and J is TRBJ2-1, with 10 bases matching TRBD2. V lost 9 bases and J lost 10; bases outside the gene matches: 9. Germline CDR1 and CDR2: SGHTA and FQGTGA. This CDR3 spans 13 amino acids. CDR3 nucleotide sequence: TGTGCCAGTATAGCGGGAGGAGTAGTGGAGCAGTTCTTC. It translates to CASIAGGVVEQFF.

The chain carries TRBV5-1 and TRBJ2-7; 12 bases line up with TRBD2. The CDR3 sequence is 15 residues long. V lost 2 bases, J lost 5 bases, and 5 bases stayed unmatched. The V gene's germline CDR1 is SGHRS and CDR2 YFSETQ. The CDR3 coding sequence is TGCGCCAGCAGCTTAGGACTAGCGGGAAACAACGAGCAGTACTTC. It codes for CASSLGLAGNNEQYF.

The chain recombines TRBV6-5 with TRBJ2-7; a weak D match, TRBD2 (5 bases). The CDR3 contains 14 residues. V lost 5 bases and J 5 bases, leaving 16 bases between the germline ends. CDR1 MNHEY and CDR2 SVGAGI come from the germline V gene. CDR3 bases: TGTGCCAGCAGTGGGTACGGGAAGGAGGACGAGCAGTACTTC. It yields the protein CASSGYGKEDEQYF.

This chain joins TRBV4-1 and TRBJ2-5, with 8 bases identical to TRBD1. The J call is doubtful: the DNA matches TRBJ2-7 better. Per the germline V gene, CDR1 is MGHRA and CDR2 is YSYEKL. The CDR3 runs to 14 residues. CDR3 nucleotide sequence: TGCGCCAGCAGCCACCTGGGACAGGCGTACGAGCAGTACTTC. This encodes CASSHLGQAYEQYF.

The chain combines TRBV19 with TRBJ1-1; D is unclear. This CDR3 contains 13 residues. Trimming stripped 7 bases from V and 2 bases from J, with 11 bases between. CDR1 is LNHDA and CDR2 is SQIVND in the germline V gene (reference sequence). The CDR3 reads CASKWAGNTEAFF. The CDR3 region has the DNA TGTGCCAGTAAGTGGGCGGGAAACACTGAAGCTTTCTTT.

This chain links TRBV2 with TRBJ2-1, with 10 bases aligning to TRBD2. Looked up from germline, CDR1 is SNHLY and CDR2 is FYNNEI. J gave up 0 bases and V 5 bases, and 7 bases lay outside the gene matches. There are 17 residues in the CDR3. CDR3 nucleotide sequence: TGTGCCAGCAGTCTAGCGGGAGAAGGGGGCTCCTACAATGAGCAGTTCTTC. Translated, it gives CASSLAGEGGSYNEQFF.